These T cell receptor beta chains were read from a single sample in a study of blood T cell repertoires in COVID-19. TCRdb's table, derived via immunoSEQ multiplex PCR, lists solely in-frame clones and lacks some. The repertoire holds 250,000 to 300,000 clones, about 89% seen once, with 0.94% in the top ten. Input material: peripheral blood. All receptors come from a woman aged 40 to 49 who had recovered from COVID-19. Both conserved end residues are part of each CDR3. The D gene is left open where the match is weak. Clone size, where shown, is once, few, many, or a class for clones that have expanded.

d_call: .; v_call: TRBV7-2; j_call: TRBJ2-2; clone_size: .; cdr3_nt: TGTGCCAGCGCGGAAGGGGTTTATCCCGGGGAGCTGTTTTTT; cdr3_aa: CASAEGVYPGELFF
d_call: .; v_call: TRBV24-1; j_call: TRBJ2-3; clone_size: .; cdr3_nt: TGTGCCACCAGTGACCCATCAGGGGACCGCACAGATACGCAGTATTTT; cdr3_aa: CATSDPSGDRTDTQYF
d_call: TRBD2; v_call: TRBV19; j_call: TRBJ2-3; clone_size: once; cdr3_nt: TGTGCCAGTAGTATGGGAGGGAGCACAGATACGCAGTATTTT; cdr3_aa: CASSMGGSTDTQYF
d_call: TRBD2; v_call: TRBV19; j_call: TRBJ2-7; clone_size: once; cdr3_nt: TGTGCCAGTAGTCCCACTAGCGGGAGTCGGTACGAGCAGTACTTC; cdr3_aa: CASSPTSGSRYEQYF
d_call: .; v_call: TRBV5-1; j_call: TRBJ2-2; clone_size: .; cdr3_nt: TGCGCCAGCAGCTTGGACTCAACCACCGGGGAGCTGTTTTTT; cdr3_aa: CASSLDSTTGELFF
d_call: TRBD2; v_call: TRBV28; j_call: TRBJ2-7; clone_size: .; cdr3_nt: TGTGCCAGCAGTTCCCTGACTAGCTTCTACGAGCAGTACTTC; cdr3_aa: CASSSLTSFYEQYF
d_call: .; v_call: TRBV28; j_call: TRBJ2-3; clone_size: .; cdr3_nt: TGTGCCAGTCAGCCTAGCTACGGAAGCACAGATACGCAGTATTTT; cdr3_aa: CASQPSYGSTDTQYF
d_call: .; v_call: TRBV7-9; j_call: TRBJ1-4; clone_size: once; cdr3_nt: TGTGCCAGCAGCTCGACAGGCTTTAATGAAAAACTGTTTTTT; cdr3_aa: CASSSTGFNEKLFF
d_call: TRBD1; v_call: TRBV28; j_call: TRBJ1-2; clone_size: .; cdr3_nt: TGTGCCAGCAGAGACAGGGATGGCTACACCTTC; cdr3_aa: CASRDRDGYTF
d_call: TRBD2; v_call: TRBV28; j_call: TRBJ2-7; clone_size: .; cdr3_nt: TGTGCCAGCAGTTCCAAGCGGGGAGGGAGCGAGCAGTACTTC; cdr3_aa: CASSSKRGGSEQYF
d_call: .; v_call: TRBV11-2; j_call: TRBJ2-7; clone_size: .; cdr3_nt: TGTGCCAGCAGCTCCGACAACTACGAGCAGTACTTC; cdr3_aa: CASSSDNYEQYF
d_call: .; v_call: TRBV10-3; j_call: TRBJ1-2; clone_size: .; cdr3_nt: TGTGCCATCAGTGAGCGGGGTCAAGGCTACACCTTC; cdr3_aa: CAISERGQGYTF
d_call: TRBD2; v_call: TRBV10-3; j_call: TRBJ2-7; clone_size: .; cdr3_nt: TGTGCCATCAGCCGGACTAGCGGGGAAGAATACGAGCAGTACTTC; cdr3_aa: CAISRTSGEEYEQYF
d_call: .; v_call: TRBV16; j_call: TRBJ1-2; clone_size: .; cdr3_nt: TGTGCCAGCAGCCAATTATGGGAGCGGGGCTACACCTTC; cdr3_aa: CASSQLWERGYTF
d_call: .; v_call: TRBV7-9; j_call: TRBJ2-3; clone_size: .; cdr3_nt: TGTGCCAGCAGCTTAGGGACAGCCACAGATACGCAGTATTTT; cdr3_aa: CASSLGTATDTQYF
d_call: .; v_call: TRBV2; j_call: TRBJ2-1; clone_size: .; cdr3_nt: TGTGCCAGCAGTGAGAAGGGGGGGAGCTACAATGAGCAGTTCTTC; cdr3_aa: CASSEKGGSYNEQFF
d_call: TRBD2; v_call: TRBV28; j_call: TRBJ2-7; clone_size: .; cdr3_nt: TGTGCCAGCAGACTAGCGCACTCCTACGAGCAGTACTTC; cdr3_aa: CASRLAHSYEQYF
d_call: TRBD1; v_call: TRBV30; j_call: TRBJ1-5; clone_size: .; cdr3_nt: TGTGCCTGGAGTGGAGGGACAGGGACCAATCAGCCCCAGCATTTT; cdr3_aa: CAWSGGTGTNQPQHF
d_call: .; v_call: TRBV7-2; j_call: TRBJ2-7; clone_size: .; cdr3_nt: TGTGCCAGCAGCTTACAAGGGGGAGCCGTCGAGCAGTACTTC; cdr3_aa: CASSLQGGAVEQYF
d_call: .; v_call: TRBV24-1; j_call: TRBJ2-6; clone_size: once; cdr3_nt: TGTGCCACCAGTGAAGCAGGGACTGGGGCCAACGTCCTGACTTTC; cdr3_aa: CATSEAGTGANVLTF
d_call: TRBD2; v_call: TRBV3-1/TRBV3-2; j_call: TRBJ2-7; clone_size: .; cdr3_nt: TGTGCCAGCAGCCCACTCTCCAGCGGGGCCAGTGAGCAGTACTTC; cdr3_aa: CASSPLSSGASEQYF
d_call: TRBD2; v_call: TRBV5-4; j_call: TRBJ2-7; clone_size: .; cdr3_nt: TGTGCCAGCAGCCGAGGGGGACTAGCGGGAGTCTCGCCTCACGAGCAGTACTTC; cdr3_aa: CASSRGGLAGVSPHEQYF
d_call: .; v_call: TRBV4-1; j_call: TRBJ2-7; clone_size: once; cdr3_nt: TGCGCCAGCAGCTTAGGCAGGGGCGACGAGCAGTACTTC; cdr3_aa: CASSLGRGDEQYF
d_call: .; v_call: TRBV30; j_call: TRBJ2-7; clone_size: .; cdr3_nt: TGTGCCTGGGGGCGAGGACAGAACTACGAGCAGTACTTC; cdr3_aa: CAWGRGQNYEQYF
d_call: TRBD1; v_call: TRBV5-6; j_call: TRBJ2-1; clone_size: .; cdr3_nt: TGTGCCAGCAGCTCTGCTGACAGGGATGATAATGAGCAGTTCTTC; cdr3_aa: CASSSADRDDNEQFF
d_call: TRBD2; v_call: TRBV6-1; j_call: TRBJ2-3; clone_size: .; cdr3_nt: TGTGCCAGCAGTGAAGCGCCGGGACTACCCACAGATACGCAGTATTTT; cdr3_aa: CASSEAPGLPTDTQYF
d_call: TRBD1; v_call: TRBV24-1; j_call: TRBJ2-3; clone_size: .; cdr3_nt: TGTGCCACCAGTGACCCCTGGACAGGGCGGAGTGATACGCAGTATTTT; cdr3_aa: CATSDPWTGRSDTQYF
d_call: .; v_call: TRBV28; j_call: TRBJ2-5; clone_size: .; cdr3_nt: TGTGCCAGCAGCCCACGGGGGACCTGGACACCCCAGTACTTC; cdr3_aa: CASSPRGTWTPQYF
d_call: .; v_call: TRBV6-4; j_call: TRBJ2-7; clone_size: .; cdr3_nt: TGTGCAACGGTTATGGTCCTAGCCTACGAGCAGTACTTC; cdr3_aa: CATVMVLAYEQYF
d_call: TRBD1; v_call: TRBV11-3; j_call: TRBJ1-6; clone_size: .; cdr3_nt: TGTGCCAGCAGCTCAGCGACAGGGTTTATCGATTCACCCCTCCACTTT; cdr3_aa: CASSSATGFIDSPLHF
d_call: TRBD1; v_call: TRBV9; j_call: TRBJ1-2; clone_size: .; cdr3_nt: TGTGCCAGCAGCCGGGACAGGGGGTCGGGCGCCTATGGCTACACCTTC; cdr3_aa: CASSRDRGSGAYGYTF
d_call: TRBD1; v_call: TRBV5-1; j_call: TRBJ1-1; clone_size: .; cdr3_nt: TGCGCCAGCAGCTTGGGGATAGGGGGCGGTCCGAACACTGAAGCTTTCTTT; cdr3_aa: CASSLGIGGGPNTEAFF
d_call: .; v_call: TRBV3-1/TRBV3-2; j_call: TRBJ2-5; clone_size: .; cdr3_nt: TGTGCCAGCAGCCAAGCAGGGGCGGAGACCCAGTACTTC; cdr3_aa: CASSQAGAETQYF
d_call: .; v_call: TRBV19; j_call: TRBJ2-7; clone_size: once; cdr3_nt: TGTGCCAGCCCGAAAGGGGGGGGGACAAACTACGAGCAGTACTTC; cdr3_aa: CASPKGGGTNYEQYF
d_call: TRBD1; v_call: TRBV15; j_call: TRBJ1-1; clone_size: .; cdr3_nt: TGTGCCACCAGCGAGAGACAGGGGAACACTGAAGCTTTCTTT; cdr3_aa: CATSERQGNTEAFF
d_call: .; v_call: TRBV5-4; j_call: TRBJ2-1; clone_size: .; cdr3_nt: TGTGCCAGCAGCCCATCCGGTGGGGGCCCTCTTAATGAGCAGTTCTTC; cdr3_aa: CASSPSGGGPLNEQFF
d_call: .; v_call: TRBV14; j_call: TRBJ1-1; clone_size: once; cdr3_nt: TGTGCCAGCAGCCAATATCGGGGATCTGAAGCTTTCTTT; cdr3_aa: CASSQYRGSEAFF
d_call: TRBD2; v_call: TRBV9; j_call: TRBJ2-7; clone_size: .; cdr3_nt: TGTGCCAGCAGCTTTACCAGCGGGAGTTACGAGCAGTACTTC; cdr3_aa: CASSFTSGSYEQYF
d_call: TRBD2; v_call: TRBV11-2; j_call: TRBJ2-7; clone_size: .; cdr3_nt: TGTGCCAGCAGCTTGCAGGGACTAGCGGGGGGAGGGCACGAGCAGTACTTC; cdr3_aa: CASSLQGLAGGGHEQYF
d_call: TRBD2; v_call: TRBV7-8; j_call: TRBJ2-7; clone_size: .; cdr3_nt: TGTGCCAGCAGCTCTATACTAGCGGGGTACTCCTACGAGCAGTACTTC; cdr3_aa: CASSSILAGYSYEQYF
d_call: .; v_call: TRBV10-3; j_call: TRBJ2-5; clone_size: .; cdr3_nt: TGTGCCATCAGTGAGTCGAGTCCCACAGTCACCCAGTACTTC; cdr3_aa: CAISESSPTVTQYF
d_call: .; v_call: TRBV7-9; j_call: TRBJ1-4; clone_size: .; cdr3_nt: TGTGCCAGCAGCTTAGAACAGGGTATAGGCGAAAAACTGTTTTTT; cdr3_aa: CASSLEQGIGEKLFF
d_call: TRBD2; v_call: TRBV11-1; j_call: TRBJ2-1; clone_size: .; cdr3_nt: TGTGCCAGCAGCCCATTGACTAGCGGATCCTACAATGAGCAGTTCTTC; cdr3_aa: CASSPLTSGSYNEQFF
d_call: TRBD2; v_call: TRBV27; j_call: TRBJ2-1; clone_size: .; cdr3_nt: TGTGCCAGCAGGGCGCCGGGGGGGGCTAGCTCCTACAATGAGCAGTTCTTC; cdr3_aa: CASRAPGGASSYNEQFF
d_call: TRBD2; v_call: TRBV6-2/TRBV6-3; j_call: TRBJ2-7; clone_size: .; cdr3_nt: TGTGCCAGCAGTTCGGGACTAGCGGGAGCAACCAGCTACGAGCAGTACTTC; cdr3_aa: CASSSGLAGATSYEQYF
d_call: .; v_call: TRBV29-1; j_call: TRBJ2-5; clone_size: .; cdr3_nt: TGCAGCGTTGTATCGGGAGAGACCCAGTACTTC; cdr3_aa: CSVVSGETQYF
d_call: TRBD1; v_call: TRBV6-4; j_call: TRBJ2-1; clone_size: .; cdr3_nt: TGTGCCAGCAGTAGGGACAGGGGGGATGAGCAGTTCTTC; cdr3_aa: CASSRDRGDEQFF
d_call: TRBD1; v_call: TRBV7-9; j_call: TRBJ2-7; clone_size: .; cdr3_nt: TGTGCCAGCAGCTGGCCCGAAGGGACAGTTTCCTACGAGCAGTACTTC; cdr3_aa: CASSWPEGTVSYEQYF
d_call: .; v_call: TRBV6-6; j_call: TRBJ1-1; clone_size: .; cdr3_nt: TGTGCCAGCAGTTACTCGAACAGTCCTGAAGCTTTCTTT; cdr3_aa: CASSYSNSPEAFF
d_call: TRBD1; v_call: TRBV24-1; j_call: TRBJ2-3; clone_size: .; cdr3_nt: TGTGCCACCAGTGATAGGGACAGGGGGGTGGATACGCAGTATTTT; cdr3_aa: CATSDRDRGVDTQYF
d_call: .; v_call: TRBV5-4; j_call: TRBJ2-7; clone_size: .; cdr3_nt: TGTGCCAGCAGCAGCACAGACTACGAGCAGTACTTC; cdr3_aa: CASSSTDYEQYF
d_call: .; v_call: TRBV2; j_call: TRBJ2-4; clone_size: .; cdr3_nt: TGTGCCAGCAGTGCGGAGGGCAGGGTTTTAGCCAAAAACATTCAGTACTTC; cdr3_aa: CASSAEGRVLAKNIQYF
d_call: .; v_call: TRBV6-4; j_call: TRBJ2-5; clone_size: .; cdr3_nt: TGTGCCAGCTCTCGGCGATCCCGAGGGCCAGAGACCCAGTACTTC; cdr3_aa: CASSRRSRGPETQYF
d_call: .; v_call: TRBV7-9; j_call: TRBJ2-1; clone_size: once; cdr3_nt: TGTGCCAGCAGCCCCCTCACGGGAGCCGACAATGAGCAGTTCTTC; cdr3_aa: CASSPLTGADNEQFF
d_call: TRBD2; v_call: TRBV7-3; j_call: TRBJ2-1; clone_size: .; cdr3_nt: TGTGCCAGCAAGATGGACGGGGGGTCCTACAATGAGCAGTTCTTC; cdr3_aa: CASKMDGGSYNEQFF
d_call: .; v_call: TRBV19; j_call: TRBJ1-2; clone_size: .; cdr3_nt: TGTGCCAGTAGTATAGCGGGGGGAAACTCCTATGGCTACACCTTC; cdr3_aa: CASSIAGGNSYGYTF
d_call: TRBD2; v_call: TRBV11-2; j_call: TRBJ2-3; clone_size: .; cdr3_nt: TGTGCCAGCAGCTTAGGACTAGCGGGGACCACAGATACGCAGTATTTT; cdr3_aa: CASSLGLAGTTDTQYF
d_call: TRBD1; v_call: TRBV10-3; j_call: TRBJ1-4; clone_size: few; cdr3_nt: TGTGCCATCACCTCCGGGACAGGGAATGAAAAACTGTTTTTT; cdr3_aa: CAITSGTGNEKLFF